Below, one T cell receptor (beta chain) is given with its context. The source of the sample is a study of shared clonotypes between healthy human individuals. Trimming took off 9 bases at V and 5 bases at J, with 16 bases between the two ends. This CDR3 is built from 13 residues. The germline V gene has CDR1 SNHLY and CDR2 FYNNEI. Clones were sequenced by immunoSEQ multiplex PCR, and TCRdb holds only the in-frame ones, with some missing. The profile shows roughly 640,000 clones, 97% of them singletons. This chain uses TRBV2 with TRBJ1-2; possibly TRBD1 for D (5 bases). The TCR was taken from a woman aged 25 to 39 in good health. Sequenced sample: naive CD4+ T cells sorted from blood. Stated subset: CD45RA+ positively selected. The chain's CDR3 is CASSWIEGYGYTF. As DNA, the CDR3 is TGTGCCAGTTCCTGGATTGAGGGGTATGGCTACACCTTC.